These 32 T cell receptor beta chains share one sample of origin, sequenced in a study of blood T cell repertoires in COVID-19. Method: immunoSEQ multiplex PCR; TCRdb's copy keeps in-frame clones and lacks some. The sample includes around 38,000 clones, about 89% seen only once; the top ten take roughly 6.4%. The sequencing sample was made of peripheral blood. The receptors were sampled from a human donor in a cohort sampled during active COVID-19.

The V gene is TRBV12-1, the J gene TRBJ2-5; the tabulated D call, TRBD2, remains unverified against the DNA. TRBV12-1 is termed a pseudogene. The length of the CDR3 is 16 residues. The CDR3 reads CASRYGLAGIRETQYF. The CDR3 bases are TGTGCCAGCAGATACGGACTAGCGGGTATACGAGAGACCCAGTACTTC.

This chain connects TRBV10-3 to TRBJ1-2; possible D gene TRBD1, 6 bases. Trimming left V 3 bases short and J 5 bases short, with 10 bases between. The CDR3 runs to 13 residues. CDR1 and CDR2 from the germline V gene are ENHRY and SYGVKD. As DNA, the CDR3 is TGTGCCATCAGTGACTGGACAGCGTATGGCTACACCTTC. The encoded protein is CAISDWTAYGYTF.

The chain is built from TRBV18 and TRBJ2-3, with 9 positions matching TRBD2. J gave up 6 bases and V 3 bases, and 7 bases lay outside the gene matches. CDR1 and CDR2 from the germline V gene are KGHSH and LQKENI. The CDR3 has 15 residues. The CDR3 nucleotides are TGTGCCAGCTCACCTTTGGCTAGCGGGGAGGATACGCAGTATTTT. This encodes CASSPLASGEDTQYF.

This clone has just one count. The gene calls are TRBV5-6 and TRBJ1-2; maybe TRBD1 (5 bases). There are 14 residues in the CDR3. Deletions cut 4 bases from V and 3 bases from J, with 13 bases between. Germline V lookup: CDR1 SGHDT, CDR2 YYEEEE. CDR3 nucleotide sequence: TGTGCCAGCAGCCTTCGGGGGGAGGACTATGGCTACACCTTC. Its translation is CASSLRGEDYGYTF.

The rearrangement links TRBV5-1 to TRBJ2-3; 8 bases line up with TRBD1. The CDR3 extends over 15 amino acids. J gave up 4 bases and V 0 bases, and 4 bases lay outside the gene matches. CDR1 SGHRS and CDR2 YFSETQ come from the germline V gene. CDR3 nucleotides: TGCGCCAGCAGCTTGGCCAGGGGGCATGCAGATACGCAGTATTTT. Protein product: CASSLARGHADTQYF.

The J gene is TRBJ2-1, the V gene TRBV5-4; D is undetermined. Germline CDR1 and CDR2: SGHNT and YYREEE (reference sequence). V lost 2 bases and J lost 0, with 12 bases in between. The CDR3 consists of 16 residues. CDR3 region: CASSFRRLDSYNEQFF. The DNA of the CDR3 is TGTGCCAGCAGCTTCCGGAGACTTGACTCCTACAATGAGCAGTTCTTC.

As for this clone: Additional DNA sequences in this sample encode the identical CDR3. The V and J genes are TRBV19 and TRBJ2-7; 10 bases fit TRBD1. V shed 3 bases and J 3 bases; nucleotides not matched to a gene: 2. Germline-derived CDR1 and CDR2 are LNHDA and SQIVND (reference sequence). This CDR3 region has 14 residues. The CDR3 bases are TGTGCCAGTAGTATCGGACAGGGGGGCTACGAGCAGTACTTC. It codes for CASSIGQGGYEQYF.

The chain carries TRBV5-1 and TRBJ1-2; maybe TRBD1 (5 bases). The CDR3 has 14 residues. The ends were cut back, 0 bases at V and 6 bases at J, with 12 bases in the middle. The germline V gene encodes CDR1 SGHRS and CDR2 YFSETQ. CDR3 residues: CASSLVGGSNGYTF. CDR3 coding DNA: TGCGCCAGCAGCTTGGTCGGGGGTTCGAATGGCTACACCTTC.

In its sample, this clone was seen once. Compared with germline, one end of the junction differs, possibly owing to a read error. For the CDR3, the DNA is TGTGCCAGCTCACTGGAGCTGGGGGCGCTGTTTTTT. Protein sequence: CASSLELGALFF. The chain couples TRBV18 to TRBJ2-2; a weak D match, TRBD1 (6 bases). Germline loops: CDR1 KGHSH, CDR2 LQKENI. This CDR3 region has 12 residues.

J is TRBJ2-7 and V is TRBV2; 8 nucleotides agree with TRBD1. The CDR3 contains 12 residues. J was trimmed by 3 bases and V by 9 bases; bases with no gene match: 4. Germline CDR1 SNHLY, CDR2 FYNNEI. Here the CDR3 reads CASKDRGYEQYF. The CDR3 DNA follows: TGTGCCAGTAAAGACAGGGGCTACGAGCAGTACTTC.

The chain carries TRBV4-3 and TRBJ2-3; 8 bases line up with TRBD1. CDR1 and CDR2 from the germline V gene are LGHNA and YSLEER. The CDR3 is 15 amino acids. Trimming at V came to 1 base and at J to 4 bases, leaving 4 bases not matched to a gene. This chain's CDR3 is CASSQAGGAADTQYF. As DNA, the CDR3 is TGCGCCAGCAGCCAAGCAGGGGGCGCGGCAGATACGCAGTATTTT.

This clone was observed once. CDR3 amino acids: CAILSSGANVLTF. In DNA form, the CDR3 reads TGTGCCATCTTGAGCTCTGGGGCCAACGTCCTGACTTTC. The chain joins TRBV5-4 to TRBJ2-6, with D uncertain. The V gene lost 9 bases and the J gene lost 0 bases, with 7 bases spanning the gap. This CDR3 is 13 amino acids long. CDR1 is SGHNT and CDR2 is YYREEE in the germline V gene (reference sequence).

This clone was counted only a few times. V usage is TRBV30 and J usage is TRBJ2-2; D might be TRBD1 (6 bases). The germline CDR1 and CDR2 sequences are GTSNPN and SVGIG (reference sequence). Trimming removed 3 bases from V and 1 base from J, with 9 bases in between. The CDR3 is 14 residues long. The CDR3 sequence: CAWSGTLNTGELFF. CDR3 in DNA: TGTGCCTGGAGCGGGACACTGAACACCGGGGAGCTGTTTTTT.

The rearrangement joins TRBV28 to TRBJ1-1; 11 bases line up with TRBD1. The germline V gene has CDR1 MDHEN and CDR2 SYDVKM. The CDR3 is 18 residues long. J was trimmed by 7 bases and V by 6 bases; bases with no gene match: 19. The CDR3 nucleotides are TGTGCCAGCAGCCTGGTCGGCCGGGACAGGGGGGAGAGGGGTGAAGCTTTCTTT. As protein: CASSLVGRDRGERGEAFF.

CDR3: CATSSPWTDEQYF. The CDR3 coding sequence is TGTGCCACCAGCAGCCCGTGGACAGATGAGCAGTACTTC. The chain links TRBV15 to TRBJ2-7, with TRBD1 as a possible D gene (6 bases). V was trimmed by 3 bases and J by 7 bases, leaving 13 bases between them. Germline loops: CDR1 LNHNV, CDR2 YYDKDF (reference sequence). This CDR3 is 13 amino acids long.

The V and J genes are TRBV2 and TRBJ2-1, with D maybe TRBD1 (5 bases). V shed 2 bases and J shed 9 bases, with 11 bases lying between them. Germline CDR1 and CDR2: SNHLY and FYNNEI. The CDR3 covers 13 residues. CDR3 protein: CASSEQGLSEQFF. The CDR3 DNA sequence: TGTGCCAGCAGTGAACAGGGCCTCTCTGAGCAGTTCTTC.

The CDR3 loop is CASSPSGISGNTIYF. The CDR3 DNA reads TGTGCCAGCAGCCCCTCGGGGATCTCTGGAAACACCATATATTTT. This chain joins TRBV3-1 (or the pseudogene TRBV3-2) and TRBJ1-3, with D unresolved. V lost 4 bases and J 0 bases, leaving 10 bases between the germline ends. The CDR3 length is 15 residues. CDR1 is LGHDT and CDR2 is YNNKEL in the germline V gene (reference sequence).

This sequence joins TRBV6-6 and TRBJ2-5, with a tentative D call TRBD1 (6 bases). Germline assignment: CDR1 MNHNY and CDR2 SVGAGI (reference sequence). The CDR3 extends over 13 amino acids. Trimming took 10 bases from V and 5 from J, leaving 17 bases between them. This chain's CDR3 is CAILDHRAETQYF. In DNA form, the CDR3 reads TGTGCCATTCTCGACCACAGGGCGGAGACCCAGTACTTC.

The J gene is TRBJ2-1, the V gene TRBV6-2 or TRBV6-3, with 7 bases fitting TRBD1. V shed 4 bases, J shed 3 bases, and the junction held 6 bases outside the gene matches. This CDR3 has 15 residues. The germline gives CDR1 MNHEY, CDR2 SVGEGT. The CDR3 sequence: CASSFTGVSYNEQFF. In nucleotides, the CDR3 is TGTGCCAGCAGTTTCACAGGGGTTAGCTACAATGAGCAGTTCTTC.

The chain carries TRBV30 and TRBJ2-1; D not certain. The CDR3 covers 12 residues. The V gene lost 3 bases and the J gene lost 6 bases, with 9 bases spanning the gap. The germline gives CDR1 GTSNPN, CDR2 SVGIG (reference sequence). Here the CDR3 DNA reads TGTGCCTGGAGCCAGCGTGGCAATGAGCAGTTCTTC. Residues: CAWSQRGNEQFF.

This chain uses TRBV7-9 with TRBJ2-1; TRBD1 aligns across 9 bases. In germline, CDR1 is SEHNR, CDR2 FQNEAQ (reference sequence). There are 15 residues in the CDR3. J was trimmed by 8 bases and V by 5 bases; bases with no gene match: 10. The CDR3 loop reads CASSPGTGTVHEQFF. DNA of the CDR3: TGTGCCAGCAGCCCCGGGACAGGGACAGTGCATGAGCAGTTCTTC.

The V gene is TRBV4-1, the J gene TRBJ2-3; TRBD2 might be the D (6 bases). Per the germline V gene, CDR1 is MGHRA and CDR2 is YSYEKL. Trimming removed 4 bases from V and 3 bases from J, with 14 bases in between. The CDR3 runs to 15 residues. CDR3 residues: CASSLGLLRTDTQYF. The DNA for the CDR3 is TGCGCCAGCAGCCTGGGACTTCTGCGGACAGATACGCAGTATTTT.

The chain employs TRBV19 and TRBJ1-5, with 8 positions matching TRBD1. Germline-derived CDR1 and CDR2 are LNHDA and SQIVND (reference sequence). The CDR3 spans 15 residues. Trimming removed 4 bases from V and 3 bases from J; junction bases left unmatched: 5. The DNA for the CDR3 is TGTGCCAGTAGTACCGGGACAGGTTTCAATCAGCCCCAGCATTTT. Its protein product is CASSTGTGFNQPQHF.

The V gene is TRBV6-5, the J gene TRBJ1-2, with no clear D. The CDR3 covers 15 residues. V lost 6 bases, J lost 4 bases, and 18 bases lay in between. Germline CDR1 MNHEY, CDR2 SVGAGI. CDR3 amino acids: CASSPITPGIYGYTF. CDR3 nucleotide sequence: TGTGCCAGCAGCCCAATCACACCCGGGATCTATGGCTACACCTTC.

The chain has TRBV3-1 (or the pseudogene TRBV3-2) and TRBJ1-3; 8 nucleotides align to TRBD1. Germline-derived CDR1 and CDR2 are LGHDT and YNNKEL (reference sequence). This CDR3 spans 15 amino acids. Losses at the gene ends were 6 bases for V and 0 bases for J; bases not matched to a gene: 4. The CDR3 DNA reads TGTGCCAGCAGGACAGGGGTGAGCTCTGGAAACACCATATATTTT. This sequence encodes CASRTGVSSGNTIYF.

The chain has TRBV19 and TRBJ2-5; perhaps TRBD2 as D (5 bases). Trimming removed 8 bases at V and 5 bases at J, with 15 bases between. The CDR3 spans 13 residues. Per the germline V gene, CDR1 is LNHDA and CDR2 is SQIVND (reference sequence). CDR3 nucleotides: TGTGCCAGTGGGTGGGGATGGAGGGAGACCCAGTACTTC. Translation gives CASGWGWRETQYF.

V is TRBV19 and J is TRBJ2-3; the D is unclear. The CDR3 consists of 13 residues. Trimming pared 0 bases from V and 14 bases from J, leaving 15 bases between. Looked up from germline, CDR1 is LNHDA and CDR2 is SQIVND (reference sequence). CDR3: CASSIDPSALRYF. In DNA, the CDR3 is TGTGCCAGTAGTATAGATCCATCCGCCTTGCGGTATTTT. The whole variable domain, remainder taken from reference TRBV19 and TRBJ2-3, is DGGITQSPKYLFRKEGQNVTLSCEQNLNHDAMYWYRQDPGQGLRLIYYSQIVNDFQKGDIAEGYSVSREKKESFPLTVTSAQKNPTAFYLCASSIDPSALRYFGPGTRLTVL.

CDR3 amino acids: CASSATSGGTDTQYF. The CDR3 DNA reads TGTGCCAGCAGTGCCACTAGCGGAGGCACAGATACGCAGTATTTT. V is TRBV6-4 and J is TRBJ2-3, with TRBD2 matching 8 bases. Trimming removed 4 bases from V and 1 base from J; junction bases left unmatched: 4. The CDR3 covers 15 residues. CDR1 and CDR2 from the germline V gene are MRHNA and SNTAGT.

V and J are TRBV27 and TRBJ2-5, with 12 bases identical to TRBD2. The CDR3 totals 17 residues. J lost 4 bases, V lost 4 bases, and 10 bases had no gene match. CDR1 is MNHEY, CDR2 SMNVEV, per germline (reference sequence). The CDR3 spells CASSSRPGLAGRETQYF. The CDR3 DNA reads as TGTGCCAGCAGTTCCAGGCCGGGACTAGCGGGTCGAGAGACCCAGTACTTC.

The chain employs TRBV5-8 and TRBJ2-3; D call uncertain. Germline V gene sequence: CDR1 SGHTS, CDR2 YDEGEE. This CDR3 spans 17 amino acids. V lost 2 bases and J lost 1, with 17 bases in between. CDR3 in DNA: TGTGCCAGCAGCTTAGCCTTTCGAGTCGAGGGCACAGATACGCAGTATTTT. Amino acids: CASSLAFRVEGTDTQYF.

The rearrangement joins TRBV6-5 to TRBJ1-6; 7 nucleotides match TRBD1. Trimming at V came to 2 bases and at J to 7 bases, leaving 5 bases not matched to a gene. CDR1 MNHEY and CDR2 SVGAGI come from the germline V gene. The CDR3 extends over 15 amino acids. The CDR3 reads CASSYEGGGNSPLHF. Here the CDR3 DNA reads TGTGCCAGCAGTTACGAAGGGGGCGGAAATTCACCCCTCCACTTT.

V usage is TRBV28 and J usage is TRBJ1-6, with 9 bases fitting TRBD1. Germline V gives CDR1 MDHEN, CDR2 SYDVKM. The CDR3 is made up of 16 amino acids. Trimming took 2 bases from V and 2 from J; bases not matched to a gene: 1. In nucleotides, the CDR3 is TGTGCCAGCAGTTTACGACAGGGGGCCTATAATTCACCCCTCCACTTT. As protein: CASSLRQGAYNSPLHF.